The 27 T cell receptor beta chains given below trace back to one sample, sequenced in a study of blood T cell repertoires in COVID-19. Libraries were prepared by immunoSEQ multiplex PCR; TCRdb keeps only in-frame clonotypes and omits some of them. The table lists tens of thousands of clones, roughly four fifths of them singletons, with 7% to 8.5% in the top ten. The sequenced sample was peripheral blood. The receptor set was obtained from a man aged 60 to 69 with active COVID-19.

This chain links TRBV29-1 with TRBJ2-5, with 10 bases matching TRBD1. V lost 6 bases to trimming and J lost 1 base; unmatched junction nucleotides: 5. The CDR3 length is 14 residues. Germline CDR1 and CDR2: SQVTM and ANQGSEA. The CDR3 here is CSVTRTGGQETQYF. As DNA, the CDR3 is TGCAGCGTAACTAGGACAGGGGGCCAAGAGACCCAGTACTTC.

The chain carries TRBV3-1 (or the pseudogene TRBV3-2) and TRBJ2-5, with D hard to call. V shed 4 bases and J shed 5 bases, with 14 bases lying between them. Germline loops: CDR1 LGHDT, CDR2 YNNKEL (reference sequence). The CDR3 is 14 residues long. CDR3 in amino acids: CASSPSVVWETQYF. The DNA for the CDR3 is TGTGCCAGCAGCCCGTCGGTAGTTTGGGAGACCCAGTACTTC.

The V and J genes are TRBV5-4 and TRBJ2-1, with 11 bases lining up with TRBD2. This CDR3 has 18 amino acids. Germline CDR1 is SGHNT and CDR2 is YYREEE (reference sequence). With 0 bases clipped from V and 4 bases from J, the junction kept 9 bases outside the gene matches. The CDR3 is CASSLGAGLAAKYNEQFF. DNA of the CDR3: TGTGCCAGCAGCTTGGGGGCGGGACTAGCGGCTAAATACAATGAGCAGTTCTTC.

This clone was seen a single time. The chain combines TRBV5-1 with TRBJ2-3; TRBD1 matches 8 bases. The CDR3 contains 15 residues. J gave up 4 bases and V 0 bases, and 4 bases lay outside the gene matches. Germline V gives CDR1 SGHRS, CDR2 YFSETQ. CDR3 DNA: TGCGCCAGCAGCTTGGGGGACAGGATTGCAGATACGCAGTATTTT. Protein sequence: CASSLGDRIADTQYF.

The rearrangement joins TRBV20-1 to TRBJ2-1; the D gene is possibly TRBD1 (6 bases). The CDR3 is made up of 13 amino acids. From germline, CDR1 is DFQATT and CDR2 SNEGSKA (reference sequence). Trimming shortened V by 3 bases and J by 8 bases, and 14 bases separated the two germline ends. Written as DNA, the CDR3 is TGCAGTGCTAGTGGGTTAGGGGGTGATGAGCAGTTCTTC. This sequence encodes CSASGLGGDEQFF.

Details on this clone: Other DNA sequences from this sample encode an identical CDR3 as well. The V and J genes are TRBV4-3 and TRBJ2-7, with 8 positions matching TRBD1. Germline CDR1 and CDR2: LGHNA and YSLEER. This CDR3 contains 13 residues. The trim removed 3 bases at V and 2 bases at J, leaving 0 bases unmatched. DNA for the CDR3: TGCGCCAGCAGCCAGGACAGGGCCTACGAGCAGTACTTC. Its protein is CASSQDRAYEQYF.

This rearrangement joins TRBV9 to TRBJ1-2; D gene unclear. The CDR3 contains 13 residues. CDR1 is SGDLS, CDR2 YYNGEE, per germline. The V gene lost 0 bases and the J gene lost 3 bases, with 6 bases spanning the gap. Here the CDR3 reads CASSVGRDYGYTF. The CDR3 region has the DNA TGTGCCAGCAGCGTAGGCCGGGACTATGGCTACACCTTC.

The chain employs TRBV7-9 and TRBJ2-7; the match to TRBD1 covers 10 bases. Germline CDR1 and CDR2: SEHNR and FQNEAQ (reference sequence). V gave up 4 bases and J gave up 3 bases; unmatched junction bases: 18. The CDR3 sequence is 19 residues long. In DNA form, the CDR3 reads TGTGCCAGCAGCTCCTTTAAGGGCGGGACAGGGGTAATGGGCTACGAGCAGTACTTC. Protein: CASSSFKGGTGVMGYEQYF.

This clone was seen a few times. The chain is built from TRBV7-8 and TRBJ2-1; tentatively, D is TRBD2 (6 bases). Germline lookup yields CDR1 SGHVS and CDR2 FQNEAQ. The V gene lost 6 bases and the J gene lost 0 bases, with 15 bases spanning the gap. There are 16 residues in the CDR3. The CDR3, as DNA: TGTGCCAGCAGTCTAGAAGGAGGGGTCTCCTACAATGAGCAGTTCTTC. Encoded protein: CASSLEGGVSYNEQFF.

The V call is TRBV5-1, the J call TRBJ2-2; D is unclear. Germline CDR1 SGHRS, CDR2 YFSETQ. The length of the CDR3 is 16 residues. Trimming left V 0 bases short and J 4 bases short, with 13 bases between. In nucleotides, the CDR3 is TGCGCCAGCAGCTTGGCCGAGTGGTTGCGCACCGGGGAGCTGTTTTTT. Residues: CASSLAEWLRTGELFF.

This chain joins TRBV6-4 and TRBJ1-5; D unresolved. CDR3 length: 13 amino acids. The V end lost 4 bases, the J end lost 7 bases, and 11 bases lay between the germline ends. The germline CDR1 and CDR2 sequences are MRHNA and SNTAGT. The DNA of the CDR3 is TGTGCCAGCAGTGTCCGCGGGTGGCAGCCCCAGCATTTT. This translates into CASSVRGWQPQHF.

This rearrangement joins TRBV3-1 (or the pseudogene TRBV3-2) to TRBJ1-1, with D possibly being TRBD1 (6 bases). The germline gives CDR1 LGHDT, CDR2 YNNKEL (reference sequence). V lost 3 bases, J lost 6 bases, and 8 bases lay in between. The CDR3 loop spans 12 amino acids. CDR3 sequence reads: CASSHRGAEAFF. DNA for the CDR3: TGTGCCAGCAGCCACAGGGGAGCTGAAGCTTTCTTT.

The V and J genes are TRBV4-1 and TRBJ2-7; D not resolved. CDR1 and CDR2 (germline): MGHRA, YSYEKL. CDR3 size: 13 residues. The V gene lost 0 bases and the J gene lost 5 bases, with 8 bases spanning the gap. The chain's CDR3 is CASSQESTNEQYF. CDR3 nucleotide sequence: TGCGCCAGCAGCCAAGAGAGCACGAACGAGCAGTACTTC.

This chain uses TRBV9 with TRBJ1-2; 7 nucleotides line up with TRBD1. The CDR3 totals 15 residues. J gave up 3 bases and V 0 bases, and 5 bases lay outside the gene matches. Per the germline V gene, CDR1 is SGDLS and CDR2 is YYNGEE. CDR3 sequence: CASSVAQGVDYGYTF. The CDR3 nucleotides read TGTGCCAGCAGCGTAGCCCAGGGGGTGGACTATGGCTACACCTTC.

J is TRBJ2-1 and V is TRBV20-1; D ambiguous. This CDR3 contains 11 residues. Looked up from germline, CDR1 is DFQATT and CDR2 is SNEGSKA (reference sequence). V dropped 6 bases and J dropped 9 bases, with 12 bases sitting between them. DNA of the CDR3: TGCAGTGCCATGAAGCCGGGTGAGCAGTTCTTC. Translating it yields CSAMKPGEQFF.

This clone was seen once. The V and J genes are TRBV18 and TRBJ2-5, with D possibly TRBD1 on 6 matching bases. Germline values: CDR1 KGHSH, CDR2 LQKENI. This CDR3 spans 13 amino acids. V was cut by 2 bases and J by 2 bases, with 6 bases left in between. This chain's CDR3 is CASSPGQQETQYF. CDR3 DNA sequence: TGTGCCAGCTCACCAGGACAGCAAGAGACCCAGTACTTC.

The V call is TRBV12-3 or TRBV12-4, the J call TRBJ1-2, with D perhaps matching TRBD1 (6 bases). V lost 3 bases, J lost 8 bases, and 10 bases lay in between. This CDR3 region has 12 residues. CDR3 in amino acids: CASSFLQGGYTF. DNA of the CDR3: TGTGCCAGCAGTTTTTTGCAGGGGGGCTACACCTTC.

V usage is TRBV6-5 and J usage is TRBJ2-1, with TRBD1 identical over 9 bases. From germline, CDR1 is MNHEY and CDR2 SVGAGI. The CDR3 consists of 13 residues. Trimming took 6 bases from V and 7 from J; bases not matched to a gene: 4. The CDR3 DNA follows: TGTGCCAGCAGGACAGGGGGGGTGAATGAGCAGTTCTTC. Protein product: CASRTGGVNEQFF.

This clone was observed once. V and J are TRBV30 and TRBJ1-2; a possible D gene is TRBD1 (6 bases). Deletions cut 3 bases from V and 7 bases from J, with 18 bases between. Germline loops: CDR1 GTSNPN, CDR2 SVGIG (reference sequence). This CDR3 comprises 14 residues. CDR3: CAWSRHGGAGGYTF. For the CDR3, the DNA is TGTGCCTGGAGCCGACACGGGGGGGCAGGTGGCTACACCTTC.

V usage is TRBV4-1 and J usage is TRBJ2-7, with 8 bases fitting TRBD2. V shed 1 base, J shed 2 bases, and the junction held 10 bases outside the gene matches. The CDR3 is 17 amino acids. Per the germline V gene, CDR1 is MGHRA and CDR2 is YSYEKL. In DNA, the CDR3 is TGCGCCAGCAGCCAAGCTTCTGGGGGACTAGAAACCTACGAGCAGTACTTC. Residues: CASSQASGGLETYEQYF.

The chain has TRBV19 and TRBJ1-1; a weak D match, TRBD1 (6 bases). Trimming left V 5 bases short and J 11 bases short, with 12 bases between. Germline V gives CDR1 LNHDA, CDR2 SQIVND (reference sequence). This CDR3 comprises 11 residues. The CDR3 DNA sequence: TGTGCCAGTAGTTTGCGGGGGCCCGCTTTCTTT. It translates to CASSLRGPAFF.

The V and J genes are TRBV7-9 and TRBJ2-7; the D gene is possibly TRBD2 (6 bases). The CDR3 covers 14 residues. The V end was cut by 4 bases, the J end by 0 bases, with 10 bases between. Germline loops: CDR1 SEHNR, CDR2 FQNEAQ (reference sequence). CDR3 loop: CASSYDGSSYEQYF. The CDR3 DNA reads as TGTGCCAGCAGCTACGACGGGAGCTCCTACGAGCAGTACTTC.

The CDR3 bases are TGTGCTATAGGGGGGGGGTCCACAGATACGCAGTATTTT. Encoded protein: CAIGGGSTDTQYF. The J gene is TRBJ2-3, the V gene TRBV7-7; maybe TRBD2 (7 bases). In germline, CDR1 is SSHAT, CDR2 FNYEAQ (reference sequence). This CDR3 is built from 13 residues.

This chain uses TRBV28 with TRBJ2-7, with D possibly matching TRBD2 (5 bases). The CDR3 is 14 amino acids. V was shortened by 4 bases and J by 3 bases, with 13 bases between the two germline ends. CDR1 MDHEN and CDR2 SYDVKM come from the germline V gene. The CDR3 DNA sequence: TGTGCCAGCAGTTCTTATCGGGATGACTACGAGCAGTACTTC. Protein product: CASSSYRDDYEQYF. The full variable domain, its missing parts supplied by reference TRBV28 and TRBJ2-7, is DVKVTQSSRYLVKRTGEKVFLECVQDMDHENMFWYRQDPGLGLRLIYFSYDVKMKEKGDIPEGYSVSREKKERFSLILESASTNQTSMYLCASSSYRDDYEQYFGPGTRLTVT.

The chain has TRBV5-1 and TRBJ2-5, with TRBD1 identical over 9 bases. Germline trimming cut 4 bases from V and 5 bases from J; bases unmatched to any gene: 9. Per the germline V gene, CDR1 is SGHRS and CDR2 is YFSETQ. This CDR3 comprises 15 residues. CDR3 protein: CASSRTGTGYETQYF. The CDR3, as DNA: TGCGCCAGCAGCCGCACCGGGACAGGGTATGAGACCCAGTACTTC.

The DNA for the CDR3 is TGTGCCAGCAGATCTACCGCTAGCATTTACAATGAGCAGTTCTTC. This codes for CASRSTASIYNEQFF. The J gene is TRBJ2-1, the V gene TRBV28; weak D call: TRBD2 (5 bases). Trimming removed 6 bases at V and 4 bases at J, with 16 bases between. The CDR3 contains 15 residues. CDR1 is MDHEN and CDR2 is SYDVKM in the germline V gene.

The chain uses TRBV7-9 and TRBJ2-7; the D gene is possibly TRBD1 (5 bases). V was cut by 2 bases and J by 4 bases, with 6 bases left in between. Germline CDR1 and CDR2: SEHNR and FQNEAQ (reference sequence). This CDR3 contains 12 residues. The CDR3 protein is CASSLQGYEQYF. DNA of the CDR3: TGTGCCAGCAGCTTACAGGGTTACGAGCAGTACTTC.